This T cell receptor (beta chain) was retrieved from a study of metastatic and nonmetastatic thyroid tumors. Study in general: Where malignant and benign thyroid patients were concerned, repertoires were compared across blood and tumor or nodule tissue. General study points: Benign nodules were reported to have significantly lower TCR beta diversity than malignant thyroid tumors, in blood and tumor.

Nobody among the patients had been given any treatment before thyroid surgery. Methods used by the authors: Researchers built a distant-metastasis classifier for papillary thyroid cancer that drew on CDR3 differences across clinicopathological groups. TCRdb used MiXCR to call clones anew from the PCR reads. The V and J calls were determined by TCRdb, not by the authors. The repertoire holds about 20,000 clones, with around a third as singletons. This clone was counted many times. What it recognizes is unknown. The sample taken for sequencing was blood. The source is a female donor with papillary thyroid cancer or a benign thyroid nodule (not recorded which). Some clones in this sample may be carry-over from other donors' samples.

The CDR3 reads CASSSTYSVRGKNIQYF. For the CDR3, the DNA is TGTGCCAGCAGTTCTACTTACTCAGTCCGGGGCAAAAACATTCAGTACTTC. This sequence joins TRBV27 and TRBJ2-4, with TRBD2 as a possible D gene (5 bases). The CDR3 contains 17 residues. V was shortened by 4 bases and J by 3 bases, with 19 bases between the two germline ends. Germline V CDR1 and CDR2: MNHEY, SMNVEV (reference sequence).